This T cell receptor beta chain was sequenced in a study of cytomegalovirus exposure and HLA in healthy donors. Regarding the study as a whole: Later analysis reportedly placed an Asian-associated ancestry cluster below the roughly 690-donor mean in N-insertions. Among the sequence variants, a highly shared cluster was likely an artifact of sequencing. Three CMV-associated chains proved CMV antigen-specific in vitro.

With respect to this clone: No antigen is known for it.

PCR employed 60 Vbeta and 13 Jbeta primers. The assay was immunoSEQ multiplex PCR, and TCRdb's table has in-frame clones only and misses some. The sample includes some 200,000 clones, around 85% of them seen just once. J lost 1 base, V lost 5 bases, and 1 base had no gene match. The germline V gene encodes CDR1 MGHRA and CDR2 YSYEKL. The CDR3 contains 14 residues. Material for sequencing was PBMCs. The chain joins TRBV4-1 to TRBJ2-3, with TRBD2 matching 9 bases. The origin of this receptor is a man in his fifties or sixties in good health and CMV-seronegative. In DNA, the CDR3 is TGCGCCAGCAGCGTAGCGGGAGGCACAGATACGCAGTATTTT. It yields the protein CASSVAGGTDTQYF.